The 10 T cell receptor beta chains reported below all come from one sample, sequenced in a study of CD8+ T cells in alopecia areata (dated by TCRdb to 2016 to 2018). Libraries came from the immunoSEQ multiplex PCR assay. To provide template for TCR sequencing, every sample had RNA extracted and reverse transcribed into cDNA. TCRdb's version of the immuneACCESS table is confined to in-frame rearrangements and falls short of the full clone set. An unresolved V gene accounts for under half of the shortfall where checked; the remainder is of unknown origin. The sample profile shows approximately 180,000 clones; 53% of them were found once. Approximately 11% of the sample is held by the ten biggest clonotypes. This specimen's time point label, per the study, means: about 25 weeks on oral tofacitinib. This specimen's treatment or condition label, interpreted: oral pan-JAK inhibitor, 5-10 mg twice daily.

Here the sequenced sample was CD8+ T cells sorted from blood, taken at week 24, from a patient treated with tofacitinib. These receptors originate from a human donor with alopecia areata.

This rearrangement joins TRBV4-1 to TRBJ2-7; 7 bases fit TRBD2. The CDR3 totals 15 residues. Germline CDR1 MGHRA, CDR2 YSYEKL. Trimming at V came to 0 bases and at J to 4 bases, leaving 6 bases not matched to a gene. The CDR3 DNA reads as TGCGCCAGCAGCCAAGATTATGGCGGGGGTTACGAGCAGTACTTC. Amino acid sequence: CASSQDYGGGYEQYF.

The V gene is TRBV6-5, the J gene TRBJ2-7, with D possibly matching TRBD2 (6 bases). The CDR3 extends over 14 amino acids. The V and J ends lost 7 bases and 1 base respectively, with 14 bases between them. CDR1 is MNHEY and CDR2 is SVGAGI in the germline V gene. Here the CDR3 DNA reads TGTGCCAGCACCTCAGGAGGGGCATCCTACGAGCAGTACTTC. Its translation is CASTSGGASYEQYF.

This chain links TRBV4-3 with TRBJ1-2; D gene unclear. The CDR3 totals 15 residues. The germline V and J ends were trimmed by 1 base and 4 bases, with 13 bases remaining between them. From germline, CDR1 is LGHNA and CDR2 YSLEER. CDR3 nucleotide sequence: TGCGCCAGCAGCCAAGGGAATCAGGCTGGCTATGGCTACACCTTC. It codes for CASSQGNQAGYGYTF.

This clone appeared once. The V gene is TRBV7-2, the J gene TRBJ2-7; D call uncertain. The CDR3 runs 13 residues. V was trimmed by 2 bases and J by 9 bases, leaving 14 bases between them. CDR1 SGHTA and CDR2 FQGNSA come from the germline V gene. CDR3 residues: CASSLYEMALQYF. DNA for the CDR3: TGTGCCAGCAGCTTATATGAGATGGCCTTGCAGTACTTC.

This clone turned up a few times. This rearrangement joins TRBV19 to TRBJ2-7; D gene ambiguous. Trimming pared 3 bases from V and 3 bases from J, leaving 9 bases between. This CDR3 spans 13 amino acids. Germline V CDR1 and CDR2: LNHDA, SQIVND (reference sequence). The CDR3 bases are TGTGCCAGTAGTATGTCGCGCAGCTACGAGCAGTACTTC. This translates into CASSMSRSYEQYF.

The CDR3 DNA follows: TGTGCCAGCAGCGTAGAGGACGAAGGCCCTAACATTCAGTACTTC. Its protein product is CASSVEDEGPNIQYF. This chain joins TRBV9 and TRBJ2-4; D unresolved. Germline V gene lookup returns CDR1 SGDLS and CDR2 YYNGEE. The CDR3 covers 15 residues. Trimming left V 0 bases short and J 7 bases short, with 14 bases between.

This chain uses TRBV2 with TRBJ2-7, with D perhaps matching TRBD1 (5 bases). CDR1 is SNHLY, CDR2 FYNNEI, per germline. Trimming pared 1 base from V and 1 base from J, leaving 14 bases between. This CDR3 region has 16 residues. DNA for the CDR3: TGTGCCAGCAGTGAAGAAGGGAAGGGGTTTTCCTACGAGCAGTACTTC. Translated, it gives CASSEEGKGFSYEQYF.

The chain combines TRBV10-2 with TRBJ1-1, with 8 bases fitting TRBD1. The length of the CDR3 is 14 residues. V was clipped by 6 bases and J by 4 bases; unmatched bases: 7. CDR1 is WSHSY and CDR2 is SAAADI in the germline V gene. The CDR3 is CASRAGGRPTEAFF. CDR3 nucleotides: TGCGCCAGCAGGGCAGGGGGCCGTCCCACTGAAGCTTTCTTT.

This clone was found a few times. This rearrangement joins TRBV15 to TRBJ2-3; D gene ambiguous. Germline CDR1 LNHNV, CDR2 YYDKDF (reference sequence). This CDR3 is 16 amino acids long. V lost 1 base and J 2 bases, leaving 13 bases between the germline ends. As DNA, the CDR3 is TGTGCCACCAGCAGAGCTGAGACGGTCCTCACAGATACGCAGTATTTT. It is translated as CATSRAETVLTDTQYF.

The CDR3 region is CASSPAPGASNEQFF. In DNA, the CDR3 is TGTGCCAGCAGCCCGGCCCCGGGGGCCTCCAATGAGCAGTTCTTC. The chain employs TRBV7-3 and TRBJ2-1, with D perhaps being TRBD1 or TRBD2 (6 bases each). The V end lost 5 bases, the J end lost 6 bases, and 17 bases lay between the germline ends. Germline-derived CDR1 and CDR2 are SGHTA and FQGTGA. This CDR3 region has 15 residues.